This T cell receptor (beta chain) derives from a study of cytomegalovirus exposure and HLA in healthy donors. As for the study in general: Genetic ancestry analysis placed about 76% of the 350 to 500 donors that were genotyped in the Caucasian-associated cluster.

Primers included in the PCR were 60 Vbeta and 13 Jbeta primers. Some clones are missing from TCRdb's copy, which holds only in-frame ones; the method was immunoSEQ multiplex PCR. The table includes fewer than 150,000 clones, 70% to 75% detected once. Germline loops: CDR1 SQVTM, CDR2 ANQGSEA. The CDR3 length is 14 residues. Deletions cut 4 bases from V and 4 bases from J, with 14 bases between. Study-wide points: Of the V segments, some could not be distinguished, including TRBV6-2 and TRBV6-3, and were excluded. A later analysis showed TCR association rates differing by HLA locus, peaking at DRB1 and lowest at HLA-C.

A note on this clone: What it binds is not known.

This clonotype was obtained from a man younger than 40 in good health and CMV-seronegative. The sequenced material came from PBMCs. J is TRBJ1-3 and V is TRBV29-1, with D tentatively TRBD1 (5 bases). The CDR3 loop reads CSVVSGGSGNTIYF. For the CDR3, the DNA is TGCAGCGTTGTTTCGGGGGGGAGCGGAAACACCATATATTTT.